These 28 T cell receptor beta chains were all obtained from the same sample, sequenced in a study of shared clonotypes between healthy human individuals. The repertoire was sequenced with immunoSEQ multiplex PCR; TCRdb's copy has only in-frame clones and lacks some. The sample carries approximately 2,300,000 clones, roughly 90% recorded once. The specimen sequenced was naive CD4+ T cells from PBMCs. The subset here: CD45RA+ positively selected. The receptors derive from a man aged 18 to 29 in good health. Some clones in this sample may be carry-over from other donors' samples.

The chain carries TRBV28 and TRBJ2-1, with TRBD2 matching over 10 bases. V trimming: 6 bases; J trimming: 8 bases; junction bases outside the gene matches: 13. Germline V gene lookup returns CDR1 MDHEN and CDR2 SYDVKM. This CDR3 region has 16 residues. In DNA, the CDR3 is TGTGCCAGCAGGTACGGAGCGGGAGGGGGGTCGGATGAGCAGTTCTTC. Protein sequence: CASRYGAGGGSDEQFF.

This chain joins TRBV19 and TRBJ1-5; no firm D call. CDR1 and CDR2 (germline): LNHDA, SQIVND (reference sequence). The V end lost 7 bases, the J end lost 0 bases, and 7 bases lay between the germline ends. The CDR3 extends over 13 amino acids. The DNA for the CDR3 is TGTGCCAGTAACCTATATAGCAATCAGCCCCAGCATTTT. This codes for CASNLYSNQPQHF. Together with reference TRBV19 and TRBJ1-5, the CDR3 gives the full variable domain: DGGITQSPKYLFRKEGQNVTLSCEQNLNHDAMYWYRQDPGQGLRLIYYSQIVNDFQKGDIAEGYSVSREKKESFPLTVTSAQKNPTAFYLCASNLYSNQPQHFGDGTRLSIL.

This clone has more than one count but fewer than ten. The same CDR3 is also encoded by other DNA sequences in this sample. The J gene is TRBJ1-1, the V gene TRBV18, with TRBD1 as a possible D gene (6 bases). The CDR3 has 15 amino acids. With 3 bases removed from V and 1 base from J, the gap between germline ends came to 12 bases. Germline CDR1 is KGHSH and CDR2 is LQKENI. The CDR3 sequence: CASSPGQPTNTEAFF. CDR3 coding DNA: TGTGCCAGCTCACCTGGACAGCCAACGAACACTGAAGCTTTCTTT.

This clone appeared a single time. This chain links TRBV5-6 with TRBJ2-7; 9 bases match TRBD1. The CDR3 length is 15 residues. The V gene end was trimmed by 4 bases and the J gene end by 6 bases; junction bases not matched to a gene: 11. Germline assignment: CDR1 SGHDT and CDR2 YYEEEE. CDR3 sequence reads: CASSLSRQGGIEQYF. In DNA form, the CDR3 reads TGTGCCAGCAGCCTGTCCCGACAGGGGGGAATCGAGCAGTACTTC. Full variable domain (rest looked up from reference TRBV5-6 and TRBJ2-7): DAGVTQSPTHLIKTRGQQVTLRCSPKSGHDTVSWYQQALGQGPQFIFQYYEEEERQRGNFPDRFSGHQFPNYSSELNVNALLLGDSALYLCASSLSRQGGIEQYFGPGTRLTVT.

V usage is TRBV29-1 and J usage is TRBJ2-7, with D possibly being TRBD2 (6 bases). V lost 5 bases, J lost 2 bases, and 16 bases lay in between. There are 14 residues in the CDR3. Looked up from germline, CDR1 is SQVTM and CDR2 is ANQGSEA. CDR3 DNA sequence: TGCAGCGTTTATGGGTCTAGCGAAACCTACGAGCAGTACTTC. Translating it yields CSVYGSSETYEQYF.

The CDR3 spells CASSAAVGPYGYTF. As DNA, the CDR3 is TGTGCCAGCAGCGCAGCCGTGGGGCCCTATGGCTACACCTTC. The V and J genes are TRBV9 and TRBJ1-2, with D possibly TRBD1 on 5 matching bases. V lost 3 bases and J 4 bases, leaving 13 bases between the germline ends. CDR3 size: 14 residues. Germline-derived CDR1 and CDR2 are SGDLS and YYNGEE.

This sequence joins TRBV27 and TRBJ2-5, with D tentatively TRBD2 (5 bases). Germline CDR1 and CDR2: MNHEY and SMNVEV (reference sequence). The CDR3 sequence is 14 residues long. V dropped 8 bases and J dropped 1 base, with 14 bases sitting between them. The CDR3 protein is CASPRGEPQETQYF. In DNA form, the CDR3 reads TGTGCCAGCCCCCGGGGAGAACCCCAAGAGACCCAGTACTTC.

This chain connects TRBV7-9 to TRBJ2-5; 7 nucleotides match TRBD2. The V segment lost 8 bases and the J segment 2 bases; nucleotides outside the gene matches: 5. Germline CDR1 reads SEHNR; CDR2 reads FQNEAQ (reference sequence). The CDR3 totals 13 residues. CDR3 nucleotides: TGTGCCAGCGGGTTGGGACTACAAGAGACCCAGTACTTC. This encodes CASGLGLQETQYF.

This chain connects TRBV5-1 to TRBJ1-1; no firm D call. Per germline, CDR1 SGHRS and CDR2 YFSETQ. Trimming removed 0 bases from V and 4 bases from J, with 7 bases in between. This CDR3 is built from 13 residues. CDR3 nucleotide sequence: TGCGCCAGCAGCTTGGATGTACGCACTGAAGCTTTCTTT. Its protein is CASSLDVRTEAFF. Full variable domain (rest looked up from reference TRBV5-1 and TRBJ1-1): KAGVTQTPRYLIKTRGQQVTLSCSPISGHRSVSWYQQTPGQGLQFLFEYFSETQRNKGNFPGRFSGRQFSNSRSEMNVSTLELGDSALYLCASSLDVRTEAFFGQGTRLTVV.

This clone was counted only a few times. V and J are TRBV5-1 and TRBJ2-5; TRBD1 agrees at 9 bases. The CDR3 is 14 residues long. With 4 bases clipped from V and 2 bases from J, the junction kept 3 bases outside the gene matches. Germline V lookup: CDR1 SGHRS, CDR2 YFSETQ. As DNA, the CDR3 is TGCGCCAGCAGCCATGGGACAGGGCAAGAGACCCAGTACTTC. Protein: CASSHGTGQETQYF.

In this sample, this clone turned up once. The CDR3 protein is CASSYRGTAQETQYF. The CDR3 region has the DNA TGTGCCAGCAGTTACCGGGGGACTGCACAAGAGACCCAGTACTTC. J is TRBJ2-5 and V is TRBV6-6; perhaps TRBD2 as D (6 bases). V lost 2 bases to trimming and J lost 2 bases, with 12 bases between them. CDR3 length equals 15 residues. Per the germline V gene, CDR1 is MNHNY and CDR2 is SVGAGI (reference sequence).

The chain employs TRBV18 and TRBJ2-1; the match to TRBD2 covers 12 bases. The germline CDR1 and CDR2 sequences are KGHSH and LQKENI. Trimming at V came to 5 bases and at J to 5 bases, leaving 7 bases not matched to a gene. The CDR3 covers 16 residues. The CDR3 loop reads CASSGTSGSGNNEQFF. DNA for the CDR3: TGTGCCAGCTCAGGGACTAGCGGGTCCGGCAACAATGAGCAGTTCTTC.

The V and J genes are TRBV7-6 and TRBJ2-2, with 8 bases matching TRBD1. After removal of 1 base from V and 6 bases from J, the junction contained 7 bases not matched to a gene. The CDR3 has 16 residues. Per the germline V gene, CDR1 is SGHVS and CDR2 is FNYEAQ. DNA of the CDR3: TGTGCCAGCAGCTTAGGACAGGGGATGTCCGCCGGGGAGCTGTTTTTT. Amino acids: CASSLGQGMSAGELFF.

The chain links TRBV19 to TRBJ2-7; 8 bases map to TRBD1. CDR3 length: 15 residues. Germline lookup yields CDR1 LNHDA and CDR2 SQIVND (reference sequence). J was trimmed by 3 bases and V by 4 bases; bases with no gene match: 8. For the CDR3, the DNA is TGTGCCAGTAGTAGACAGGGGCGTGGGGGCTACGAGCAGTACTTC. Translating it yields CASSRQGRGGYEQYF.

The J gene is TRBJ2-7, the V gene TRBV29-1, with D possibly being TRBD1 (6 bases). Trimming removed 4 bases at V and 2 bases at J, with 15 bases between. The CDR3 loop spans 14 amino acids. Germline-derived CDR1 and CDR2 are SQVTM and ANQGSEA. CDR3 nucleotide sequence: TGCAGCGTTGGCCCGGTGAGGGGGACCTACGAGCAGTACTTC. As protein: CSVGPVRGTYEQYF.

The chain combines TRBV7-2 with TRBJ2-7; no firm D call. Trimming took off 4 bases at V and 4 bases at J, with 8 bases between the two ends. The V gene's germline CDR1 is SGHTA and CDR2 FQGNSA. The CDR3 has 12 amino acids. The CDR3 region is CASSSSKYEQYF. CDR3 sequence (DNA): TGTGCCAGCAGCTCATCAAAGTACGAGCAGTACTTC. Using reference TRBV7-2 and TRBJ2-7 for the parts outside the CDR3, the full variable domain is GAGVSQSPSNKVTEKGKDVELRCDPISGHTALYWYRQSLGQGLEFLIYFQGNSAPDKSGLPSDRFSAERTGGSVSTLTIQRTQQEDSAVYLCASSSSKYEQYFGPGTRLTVT.

This clone showed up just once. This rearrangement joins TRBV18 to TRBJ2-5; D is ambiguous. Between the trimmed V and J ends, which lost 3 bases and 4 bases, there was a span of 15 bases. Germline V gene sequence: CDR1 KGHSH, CDR2 LQKENI. The CDR3 length is 15 residues. The chain's CDR3 is CASSPLTATGETQYF. CDR3 in DNA: TGTGCCAGCTCACCCCTCACAGCTACGGGAGAGACCCAGTACTTC.

Points on this clone: Other DNA sequences in this sample translate to the same CDR3. The chain combines TRBV28 with TRBJ2-7; D ambiguous. Between the trimmed V and J ends, which lost 3 bases and 2 bases, there was a span of 5 bases. CDR1 and CDR2 (germline): MDHEN, SYDVKM. The CDR3 extends over 12 amino acids. The DNA for the CDR3 is TGTGCCAGCAGTTTCGCGACCTACGAGCAGTACTTC. Translation gives CASSFATYEQYF.

The chain couples TRBV7-3 to TRBJ2-3; 12 positions match TRBD2. Germline V gives CDR1 SGHTA, CDR2 FQGTGA. The CDR3 runs to 16 residues. Trimming removed 1 base from V and 4 bases from J; junction bases left unmatched: 3. The CDR3 here is CASSLILAGGADTQYF. The CDR3 DNA reads as TGTGCCAGCAGCTTAATTCTAGCGGGAGGGGCAGATACGCAGTATTTT.

This clone showed up just once. The gene calls are TRBV28 and TRBJ2-7; 7 bases match TRBD1. J lost 0 bases, V lost 5 bases, and 7 bases had no gene match. The CDR3 extends over 15 amino acids. Per germline, CDR1 MDHEN and CDR2 SYDVKM. The chain's CDR3 is CASSARQGRSYEQYF. The CDR3 DNA follows: TGTGCCAGCAGTGCCCGACAGGGACGCTCCTACGAGCAGTACTTC.

The CDR3 reads CASSWNSGLGTGELFF. CDR3 coding DNA: TGTGCCAGCAGTTGGAACTCGGGACTCGGCACCGGGGAGCTGTTTTTT. The gene calls are TRBV6-5 and TRBJ2-2, with D possibly matching TRBD2 (6 bases). V was shortened by 4 bases and J by 4 bases, with 16 bases between the two germline ends. The length of the CDR3 is 16 residues. Germline CDR1 reads MNHEY; CDR2 reads SVGAGI.

The V gene is TRBV10-3, the J gene TRBJ1-1; 7 bases are shared with TRBD1. The CDR3 loop spans 14 amino acids. The J segment lost 3 bases and the V segment lost 6 bases, leaving 7 bases of the junction unmatched. Germline CDR1 reads ENHRY; CDR2 reads SYGVKD. The CDR3 DNA follows: TGTGCCATCAGGACAGGGCATCCGGACACTGAAGCTTTCTTT. Encoded protein: CAIRTGHPDTEAFF.

The rearrangement links TRBV5-4 to TRBJ1-1, with D possibly matching TRBD1 (5 bases). The length of the CDR3 is 15 residues. Germline CDR1 and CDR2: SGHNT and YYREEE (reference sequence). Trimming left V 1 base short and J 0 bases short, with 10 bases between. The CDR3 DNA follows: TGTGCCAGCAGCTTGCAGGGAAGCATGAACACTGAAGCTTTCTTT. Translated, it gives CASSLQGSMNTEAFF.

The chain recombines TRBV18 with TRBJ2-7; D is undetermined. The germline V and J ends were trimmed by 6 bases and 4 bases, with 16 bases remaining between them. Germline V gene lookup returns CDR1 KGHSH and CDR2 LQKENI. The CDR3 is 14 residues long. The CDR3 here is CASSLSAGLYEQYF. The CDR3 region has the DNA TGTGCCAGCTCCCTATCGGCAGGTTTATACGAGCAGTACTTC.

The V and J genes are TRBV19 and TRBJ2-1; 9 positions match TRBD2. In germline, CDR1 is LNHDA, CDR2 SQIVND (reference sequence). The V segment lost 0 bases and the J segment 7 bases; nucleotides outside the gene matches: 7. The CDR3 has 16 residues. The CDR3, as DNA: TGTGCCAGTAGTATAGATGAACTAGCGGGCGGTAATGAGCAGTTCTTC. Its protein is CASSIDELAGGNEQFF.

V and J are TRBV18 and TRBJ2-7, with 7 bases lining up with TRBD1. Trimming cost V 5 bases and J 6 bases; bases outside gene matches: 10. CDR1 and CDR2 from the germline V gene are KGHSH and LQKENI. CDR3 length: 14 residues. The CDR3, as DNA: TGTGCCAGCTCATCAGGACAGGTTCTAACCGAGCAGTACTTC. This gives the protein CASSSGQVLTEQYF.

The rearrangement joins TRBV6-6 to TRBJ1-2; 8 positions agree with TRBD1. J lost 7 bases, V lost 5 bases, and 12 bases had no gene match. Germline assignment: CDR1 MNHNY and CDR2 SVGAGI (reference sequence). This CDR3 has 15 amino acids. The CDR3 sequence is CASSQRTGSFGGYTF. In DNA, the CDR3 is TGTGCCAGCAGTCAAAGGACAGGGTCGTTCGGTGGCTACACCTTC.

The rearrangement joins TRBV5-1 to TRBJ2-1, with 7 bases lining up with TRBD1. The CDR3 extends over 15 amino acids. Germline V gene lookup returns CDR1 SGHRS and CDR2 YFSETQ. V lost 1 base, J lost 4 bases, and 5 bases stayed unmatched. DNA of the CDR3: TGCGCCAGCAGCTTGCAGACAGGGTCTTACAATGAGCAGTTCTTC. It yields the protein CASSLQTGSYNEQFF. The variable domain in full, completed from reference TRBV5-1 and TRBJ2-1, reads KAGVTQTPRYLIKTRGQQVTLSCSPISGHRSVSWYQQTPGQGLQFLFEYFSETQRNKGNFPGRFSGRQFSNSRSEMNVSTLELGDSALYLCASSLQTGSYNEQFFGPGTRLTVL.